These 27 T cell receptor beta chains came from one sample sequenced in a study of beta chain bispecific antibodies for T cell cancers. Findings of the study overall: The leukemia cells, rather than normal T cells, gave most of the targeted TRBV signal.

Which antigens these TCRs recognize remains unknown. Either OKT3 anti-CD3 antibody or CD3/CD28 beads expanded T cells from blood mononuclear cells over 3 days. From the 5' RACE reads, TCRdb called clonotypes with MiXCR, one entry per CDR3 protein. This sample has 17,000 or so distinct CDR3 sequences, with about 1.9% found just once. What was sequenced was healthy donor T cells cultured with leukemia cells. The receptor source for this set is a human donor in good health. Some clones in this sample may be carry-over from other donors' samples.

Many counts were recorded for this clonotype. This chain uses TRBV19 with TRBJ2-1; perhaps TRBD2 as D (7 bases). Germline V lookup: CDR1 LNHDA, CDR2 SQIVND (reference sequence). The ends were cut back, 9 bases at V and 8 bases at J, with 26 bases in the middle. The CDR3 covers 16 residues. CDR3 loop: CASNQELGGLFDEQFF. Here the CDR3 DNA reads TGTGCCAGCAACCAAGAATTGGGGGGGCTTTTTGATGAGCAGTTCTTC.

This clonotype was picked up many times. The V gene is TRBV27, the J gene TRBJ2-7; D could derive from TRBD1 or TRBD2 (5 bases each). This CDR3 comprises 14 residues. Germline assignment: CDR1 MNHEY and CDR2 SMNVEV (reference sequence). With 5 bases removed from V and 2 bases from J, the gap between germline ends came to 13 bases. The CDR3 coding sequence is TGTGCCAGCAGTGACCGGGACGGGACCTACGAGCAGTACTTC. Translating it yields CASSDRDGTYEQYF.

This clonotype was detected ten times or more. The chain has TRBV19 and TRBJ1-1; unclear D gene. Trimming removed 4 bases from V and 5 bases from J, with 8 bases in between. This CDR3 region has 12 residues. Per the germline V gene, CDR1 is LNHDA and CDR2 is SQIVND (reference sequence). The CDR3 loop reads CASSRTGTEAFF. DNA for the CDR3: TGTGCCAGTAGTAGGACCGGTACTGAAGCTTTCTTT.

This clonotype has a count of ten or more. This chain uses TRBV7-9 with TRBJ2-5, with D hard to call. The germline CDR1 and CDR2 sequences are SEHNR and FQNEAQ (reference sequence). The V gene lost 5 bases and the J gene lost 0 bases, with 13 bases spanning the gap. The CDR3 is 15 residues long. The DNA of the CDR3 is TGTGCCAGCAGCCTCCATGGCCAGGACCAAGAGACCCAGTACTTC. Translated, it gives CASSLHGQDQETQYF.

This clonotype occurred many times. The chain uses TRBV5-1 and TRBJ2-7; D tentatively fits TRBD1 or TRBD2 (5 bases each). CDR1 is SGHRS, CDR2 YFSETQ, per germline. The CDR3 sequence is 13 residues long. Trimming took off 0 bases at V and 6 bases at J, with 10 bases between the two ends. CDR3 residues: CASSLAGTTEQYF. CDR3 DNA: TGCGCCAGCAGCTTGGCAGGGACCACCGAGCAGTACTTC. The variable domain in full, completed from reference TRBV5-1 and TRBJ2-7, reads KAGVTQTPRYLIKTRGQQVTLSCSPISGHRSVSWYQQTPGQGLQFLFEYFSETQRNKGNFPGRFSGRQFSNSRSEMNVSTLELGDSALYLCASSLAGTTEQYFGPGTRLTVT.

This clonotype was picked up many times. The V and J genes are TRBV19 and TRBJ2-1; no definite D call. The CDR3 has 13 amino acids. The V and J ends lost 3 bases and 5 bases respectively, with 8 bases between them. Germline CDR1 and CDR2: LNHDA and SQIVND (reference sequence). This chain's CDR3 is CASSMSLDNEQFF. DNA of the CDR3: TGTGCCAGTAGTATGTCCCTTGACAATGAGCAGTTCTTC.

The chain has TRBV19 and TRBJ2-7; D might be TRBD1 or TRBD2, each matching 5 bases. CDR1 is LNHDA and CDR2 is SQIVND in the germline V gene (reference sequence). The CDR3 contains 14 residues. Trimming removed 4 bases at V and 1 base at J, with 11 bases between. The CDR3 sequence is CASSTFGGSYEQYF. The CDR3 DNA sequence: TGTGCCAGTAGTACATTTGGGGGTTCCTACGAGCAGTACTTC.

At least ten counts were recorded for this clonotype. The chain joins TRBV5-1 to TRBJ1-1; D remains unclear. Trimming stripped 5 bases from V and 8 bases from J, with 16 bases between. The CDR3 contains 13 residues. CDR1 and CDR2 from the germline V gene are SGHRS and YFSETQ. The CDR3 DNA reads TGCGCCAGCAGTCCCGCGGACTCGGACGAAGCTTTCTTT. Its protein product is CASSPADSDEAFF. Filled out from reference TRBV5-1 and TRBJ1-1, the complete variable domain reads KAGVTQTPRYLIKTRGQQVTLSCSPISGHRSVSWYQQTPGQGLQFLFEYFSETQRNKGNFPGRFSGRQFSNSRSEMNVSTLELGDSALYLCASSPADSDEAFFGQGTRLTVV.

This clonotype was observed many times. The J gene is TRBJ2-4, the V gene TRBV6-2 or TRBV6-3, with 10 bases fitting TRBD1. There are 16 residues in the CDR3. The V gene's germline CDR1 is MNHEY and CDR2 SVGEGT. V gave up 0 bases and J gave up 7 bases; unmatched junction bases: 6. The CDR3: CASSYSGTGAGNIQYF. As DNA, the CDR3 is TGTGCCAGCAGTTACTCTGGGACAGGGGCCGGGAACATTCAGTACTTC.

This clonotype was seen repeatedly, ten times or more. This sequence joins TRBV5-1 and TRBJ2-5; D might be TRBD1 or TRBD2, each matching 5 bases. The CDR3 loop spans 14 amino acids. CDR1 SGHRS and CDR2 YFSETQ come from the germline V gene. Trimming stripped 0 bases from V and 10 bases from J, with 16 bases between. CDR3 loop: CASSLGQSGGDQYF. CDR3 sequence (DNA): TGCGCCAGCAGCTTGGGACAGAGCGGTGGGGACCAGTACTTC.

This clonotype turned up a few times. The chain joins TRBV13 to TRBJ2-1, with D tentatively TRBD1 or TRBD2 (5 bases each). The CDR3 spans 14 residues. Trimming took 5 bases from V and 10 from J, leaving 18 bases between them. CDR1 is PRHDT, CDR2 FYEKMQ, per germline (reference sequence). CDR3 sequence reads: CASSRDRNSFEQFF. CDR3 DNA sequence: TGTGCCAGCAGCAGGGACCGAAATTCCTTCGAGCAGTTCTTC.

This clonotype was recorded many times. The chain couples TRBV27 to TRBJ2-7; possibly TRBD2 for D (5 bases). The CDR3 loop spans 14 amino acids. The V end was cut by 5 bases, the J end by 7 bases, with 18 bases between. From germline, CDR1 is MNHEY and CDR2 SMNVEV (reference sequence). This CDR3 reads CASSSVPPSGEQYF. DNA of the CDR3: TGTGCCAGCAGTAGTGTGCCTCCCTCGGGGGAGCAGTACTTC.

This chain joins TRBV5-4 and TRBJ1-2; D might be TRBD1 (6 bases). Trimming left V 4 bases short and J 6 bases short, with 16 bases between. This CDR3 contains 14 residues. Germline CDR1 SGHNT, CDR2 YYREEE (reference sequence). In DNA form, the CDR3 reads TGTGCCAGCAGCCCGGGAACAGGGAGCCATGGCTACACCTTC. Translated, it gives CASSPGTGSHGYTF.

This clonotype was found many times. The V call is TRBV6-5, the J call TRBJ1-6, with 7 bases that match TRBD1. The V and J ends lost 4 bases and 5 bases, in that order; junction bases with no gene match: 8. The CDR3 consists of 16 residues. Germline V CDR1 and CDR2: MNHEY, SVGAGI. CDR3 residues: CASSSRPGGNNSPLHF. The CDR3 nucleotides read TGTGCCAGCAGTTCGAGACCAGGGGGTAATAATTCACCCCTCCACTTT.

This clonotype was observed many times. CDR3 coding DNA: TGTGCCAGCAGCTCACTGGGGTCGCCCCTCCACTTT. It yields the protein CASSSLGSPLHF. This chain uses TRBV11-2 with TRBJ1-6; D is undetermined. This CDR3 region has 12 residues. Germline CDR1 SGHAT, CDR2 FQNNGV. The V end lost 4 bases, the J end lost 13 bases, and 11 bases lay between the germline ends.

By sample fraction, this clonotype is medium-sized (0.01 to 0.1%). This sequence joins TRBV12-3 or TRBV12-4 and TRBJ2-1; D gene unclear. CDR3 length equals 11 residues. Between the trimmed V and J ends, which lost 3 bases and 7 bases, there was a span of 4 bases. The CDR3 protein is CASSFANEQFF. The CDR3 DNA reads TGTGCCAGCAGTTTTGCTAATGAGCAGTTCTTC.

This clonotype was counted ten times or more. This rearrangement joins TRBV2 to TRBJ2-7; TRBD1 matches at 8 bases. V lost 8 bases and J lost 0; bases outside the gene matches: 9. Germline V CDR1 and CDR2: SNHLY, FYNNEI. This CDR3 contains 15 residues. CDR3 protein: CASSEGQAYSYEQYF. CDR3 sequence (DNA): TGTGCCAGCTCCGAGGGACAGGCCTACTCCTACGAGCAGTACTTC.

V usage is TRBV23-1 and J usage is TRBJ2-3; 12 bases fit TRBD2. TRBV23-1 is classed as an ORF, of uncertain function. The CDR3 length is 20 residues. V lost 1 base to trimming and J lost 6 bases; unmatched junction nucleotides: 17. CDR3 sequence (DNA): TGCGCCAGCAGTCAATGGACGACTAGCGGGGGATCCCTAGCAGCGGATACGCAGTATTTT. Translation: CASSQWTTSGGSLAADTQYF.

There are many counts of this clonotype. The chain couples TRBV10-2 to TRBJ1-1; no definite D call. Germline CDR1 is WSHSY and CDR2 is SAAADI. The V gene lost 7 bases and the J gene lost 0 bases, with 12 bases spanning the gap. The CDR3 covers 14 residues. CDR3 sequence: CASNNIGMNTEAFF. The CDR3 DNA sequence: TGCGCCAGCAACAACATCGGAATGAACACTGAAGCTTTCTTT.

Here the CDR3 DNA reads TGTGCCAGCAGCTTAGGGTCCCCGGCCATCACTGAAGCTTTCTTT. Encoded protein: CASSLGSPAITEAFF. The gene calls are TRBV7-9 and TRBJ1-1; no firm D call. The CDR3 has 15 residues. Germline values: CDR1 SEHNR, CDR2 FQNEAQ (reference sequence). Trimming stripped 1 base from V and 4 bases from J, with 13 bases between.

This clonotype is classed as medium-sized. The genes are TRBV7-2 and TRBJ2-1; 12 nucleotides align to TRBD2. CDR1 is SGHTA, CDR2 FQGNSA, per germline. The CDR3 length is 17 residues. V was clipped by 4 bases and J by 0 bases; unmatched bases: 4. The CDR3 spells CASSSGLAGTSYNEQFF. As DNA, the CDR3 is TGTGCCAGCAGCTCCGGACTAGCGGGAACCTCCTACAATGAGCAGTTCTTC. Together with reference TRBV7-2 and TRBJ2-1, the CDR3 gives the full variable domain: GAGVSQSPSNKVTEKGKDVELRCDPISGHTALYWYRQSLGQGLEFLIYFQGNSAPDKSGLPSDRFSAERTGGSVSTLTIQRTQQEDSAVYLCASSSGLAGTSYNEQFFGPGTRLTVL.

This clonotype came up many times. The chain combines TRBV7-6 with TRBJ2-7, with 10 bases matching TRBD1. Trimming took 5 bases from V and 6 from J; bases not matched to a gene: 7. Per the germline V gene, CDR1 is SGHVS and CDR2 is FNYEAQ. The CDR3 contains 14 residues. CDR3 nucleotides: TGTGCCAGCAGCCTCGACAGGGGGCTAAGCGAGCAGTACTTC. It specifies CASSLDRGLSEQYF.

This clonotype showed up many times. V is TRBV4-1 and J is TRBJ2-7, with 8 bases matching TRBD1. V shed 5 bases and J 0 bases; nucleotides not matched to a gene: 3. CDR3 length equals 14 residues. The germline V gene has CDR1 MGHRA and CDR2 YSYEKL. In DNA form, the CDR3 reads TGCGCCAGCAGCTGGGACAGGAACTCCTACGAGCAGTACTTC. Translation gives CASSWDRNSYEQYF.

This clonotype was recorded many times. The V call is TRBV27, the J call TRBJ1-1; possibly TRBD1 for D (6 bases). Trimming took off 7 bases at V and 10 bases at J, with 19 bases between the two ends. Per the germline V gene, CDR1 is MNHEY and CDR2 is SMNVEV (reference sequence). This CDR3 comprises 13 residues. The CDR3 DNA reads TGTGCCAGCATGCTTACAGGGTTCCCTAGAGCTTTCTTT. Its protein is CASMLTGFPRAFF.

V is TRBV5-1 and J is TRBJ2-7, with D unresolved. This CDR3 spans 11 amino acids. The V end lost 0 bases, the J end lost 6 bases, and 4 bases lay between the germline ends. Germline values: CDR1 SGHRS, CDR2 YFSETQ. CDR3 in DNA: TGCGCCAGCAGCTTGGGCGCCGAGCAGTACTTC. This codes for CASSLGAEQYF.

By sample share, this clonotype is medium-sized. The chain couples TRBV7-9 to TRBJ1-2; 8 bases match TRBD1. The CDR3 is 14 residues long. From germline, CDR1 is SEHNR and CDR2 FQNEAQ (reference sequence). Trimming removed 1 base from V and 8 bases from J; junction bases left unmatched: 6. The CDR3 nucleotides read TGTGCCAGCAGCTTAGGACAGACAGGGGACGGCTACACCTTC. Translation: CASSLGQTGDGYTF.

The chain combines TRBV28 with TRBJ2-7; either TRBD1 or TRBD2 may fit D (6 bases each). The CDR3 is made up of 15 amino acids. Deletions cut 2 bases from V and 0 bases from J, with 11 bases between. In germline, CDR1 is MDHEN, CDR2 SYDVKM. The CDR3 loop reads CASSLLGGDSYEQYF. In DNA form, the CDR3 reads TGTGCCAGCAGTTTACTCGGGGGCGACTCCTACGAGCAGTACTTC.